This is a list of T cell receptor beta chains from one sample in a study of beta chain features in type 1 diabetes. Sequencing used immunoSEQ multiplex PCR; TCRdb keeps in-frame clones, though not all of them. The sample records about 150,000 clones, around 10% being singletons. Sequencing was carried out using central memory CD4+ T cells from blood. Receptor source: a man between 18 and 35 years old in good health. The CDR3 runs from the conserved cysteine through the conserved F or W. A D gene is named only where the DNA matches it firmly. Clone size, where shown, is once, few, many, or a class for clones that have expanded.

v_gene,j_gene,d_gene,len,abundance,CDR3nt,CDR3aa
TRBV11-2,TRBJ1-1,NA,18,few,TGTGCCACGGAGCTTAATTCGCTGGAGATCCTTAAAAACACTGAAGCTTTCTTT,CATELNSLEILKNTEAFF
TRBV15,TRBJ2-3,TRBD2,13,NA,TGTGCCACCCAGACTAGCGCCCAGGATACGCAGTATTTT,CATQTSAQDTQYF
TRBV6-6,TRBJ2-7,NA,13,few,TGTGCCAGCAGTAACCGGACCCACTACGAGCAGTACTTC,CASSNRTHYEQYF
TRBV4-2,TRBJ1-2,NA,14,once,TGTGCCAGCAGCCAAGAGGAGGGGCACTATGGCTACACCTTC,CASSQEEGHYGYTF
TRBV9,TRBJ2-5,TRBD1,17,NA,TGTGCCAGCAGCGTAGCGAGCAGACAGGGATCTCAAGAGACCCAGTACTTC,CASSVASRQGSQETQYF
TRBV27,TRBJ1-2,NA,15,NA,TGTGCCAGCAGCGAGGCAGGCGGTTTGAACTATGGCTACACCTTC,CASSEAGGLNYGYTF
TRBV5-1,TRBJ1-1,NA,13,NA,TGCGCCAGCAGCATACTACAGAACACTGAAGCTTTCTTT,CASSILQNTEAFF
TRBV11-2,TRBJ1-1,NA,13,NA,TGTGCCAGCAGCTTGGCCTTAGACACTGAAGCTTTCTTT,CASSLALDTEAFF
TRBV18,TRBJ2-1,NA,14,NA,TGTGCCAGCTCAGCAGACCGCTCCTACAATGAGCAGTTCTTC,CASSADRSYNEQFF
TRBV29-1,TRBJ2-7,NA,11,few,TGCAGCGTTTTTTACGCCTACGAGCAGTACTTC,CSVFYAYEQYF
TRBV7-9,TRBJ2-5,TRBD2,15,few,TGTGCCAGCAGCTTAGTGGGACTAAGCCAAGAGACCCAGTACTTC,CASSLVGLSQETQYF
TRBV19,TRBJ2-1,NA,14,NA,TGTGCCAGTAGTATTAAGGACAGATTCAATGAGCAGTTCTTC,CASSIKDRFNEQFF
TRBV7-9,TRBJ2-5,NA,14,NA,TGTGCCAGCAGCTTAGCTCGGGGGGCAGAGACCCAGTACTTC,CASSLARGAETQYF
TRBV4-3,TRBJ1-6,NA,13,many,TGCGCCAGCAGCCAACAGGGAGCTTCACCCCTCCACTTT,CASSQQGASPLHF
TRBV6-5,TRBJ1-2,TRBD1,14,NA,TGTGCCAGCAGCTCGGACAGGGTGGGCCATGGCTACACCTTC,CASSSDRVGHGYTF
TRBV7-2,TRBJ2-2,NA,15,NA,TGTGCCAGCAGCTTAGCGACAACGAACACCGGGGAGCTGTTTTTT,CASSLATTNTGELFF
TRBV7-2,TRBJ2-1,NA,11,many,TGTGCCAGCACGAGGTACAATGAGCAGTTCTTC,CASTRYNEQFF
TRBV30,TRBJ2-3,TRBD2,14,NA,TGTGCCTGGCGGCGGGGGGGAATCTCAGATACGCAGTATTTT,CAWRRGGISDTQYF
TRBV9,TRBJ2-7,NA,17,NA,TGTGCCAGCAGCGTGGCACCTCGGGGGGCTTTCTCCCACGAGCAGTACTTC,CASSVAPRGAFSHEQYF
TRBV28,TRBJ2-1,TRBD1,15,NA,TGTGCCAGCAGTTCCGACAGGGGGTCTTACAATGAGCAGTTCTTC,CASSSDRGSYNEQFF
TRBV18,TRBJ2-1,NA,14,NA,TGTGCCAGCTCATCGGCGACGGCAGGGAATGAGCAGTTCTTC,CASSSATAGNEQFF
TRBV10-3,TRBJ2-7,NA,13,NA,TGTGCCATCAGTGCGTCACAGGACGGGTTCCAGTACTTC,CAISASQDGFQYF
TRBV29-1,TRBJ2-3,TRBD1,13,NA,TGCAGCGTTGTGGCTCAGGGGGTGGATACGCAGTATTTT,CSVVAQGVDTQYF
TRBV18,TRBJ2-3,NA,13,few,TGTGCCAGCTTCTCCCGGGGCACAGATACGCAGTATTTT,CASFSRGTDTQYF
TRBV7-3,TRBJ2-3,NA,16,few,TGTGCCAGCAGCTTAAACGGGGCGGGGATCACAGATACGCAGTATTTT,CASSLNGAGITDTQYF
TRBV9,TRBJ2-3,TRBD2,14,NA,TGTGCCAGCAGCGTGCGGGAGGTCACAGATACGCAGTATTTT,CASSVREVTDTQYF
TRBV30,TRBJ2-7,NA,11,few,TGTGCCCGTGCCCCCTTCTACGAGCAGTACTTC,CARAPFYEQYF
TRBV4-3,TRBJ2-6,NA,14,few,TGCGCCAGCAGGCCCTCCTCTGGGGCCAACGTCCTGACTTTC,CASRPSSGANVLTF
TRBV10-3,TRBJ2-1,NA,12,few,TGTGCCATCAGGCAGAGTGCGGATGAGCAGTTCTTC,CAIRQSADEQFF
TRBV6-5,TRBJ2-6,NA,13,few,TGTGCCAGCAGTTACTCTGGGGCCAACGTCCTGACTTTC,CASSYSGANVLTF
TRBV25-1,TRBJ2-7,NA,14,many,TGTGCCAGCAGTCCAAGAGTACGGGCCTACGAGCAGTACTTC,CASSPRVRAYEQYF
TRBV29-1,TRBJ2-3,NA,14,few,TGCAGCGTTGGGGGCGCTAGCGCCACAGATACGCAGTATTTT,CSVGGASATDTQYF
TRBV29-1,TRBJ1-1,NA,12,NA,TGCAGCGTTGGGAGGGGGAGTACTGAAGCTTTCTTT,CSVGRGSTEAFF
TRBV4-2,TRBJ1-4,NA,16,NA,TGTGCCAGCAGCCAAGATGGCACCCGGGCACTCGAAAAACTGTTTTTT,CASSQDGTRALEKLFF